The 8 T cell receptor beta chains below were found in one sample sequenced in a study of naive and memory T cell subsets. Two oligonucleotides, mixed equimolar, formed the beta constant-region primer covering TRBC1 and TRBC2. MiXCR, run by TCRdb on the UMI-ligation and nested PCR reads, gives a single entry per CDR3 protein. The data show 65,000 to 85,000 distinct CDR3 sequences, around 12% seen once. Sequenced sample: central memory CD4+ T cells from blood. The receptors originated from a human donor in good health.

In this sample, this clonotype turned up a few times. The rearrangement joins TRBV5-1 to TRBJ2-5; 8 nucleotides align to TRBD1. The CDR3 covers 16 residues. After removal of 0 bases from V and 2 bases from J, the junction contained 6 bases not matched to a gene. The V gene's germline CDR1 is SGHRS and CDR2 YFSETQ. Written as DNA, the CDR3 is TGCGCCAGCAGCTTGGCCTCAGGGGGCCGTCAAGAGACCCAGTACTTC. Protein: CASSLASGGRQETQYF.

This clonotype was seen a few times. The chain joins TRBV6-5 to TRBJ2-7; 7 positions match TRBD2. V dropped 6 bases and J dropped 4; count of bases not matched to a gene: 9. The germline V gene encodes CDR1 MNHEY and CDR2 SVGAGI. The CDR3 contains 14 residues. CDR3 loop: CASSMGGVSYEQYF. CDR3 nucleotide sequence: TGTGCCAGCAGCATGGGGGGGGTATCGTACGAGCAGTACTTC.

In its sample, this clonotype was seen a few times. The chain recombines TRBV20-1 with TRBJ1-1; tentative D call: TRBD1 (6 bases). Germline lookup yields CDR1 DFQATT and CDR2 SNEGSKA (reference sequence). CDR3 length: 15 amino acids. Trimming cost V 6 bases and J 0 bases, with 17 bases left between them. The CDR3 loop reads CSATEGTQMNTEAFF. CDR3 coding DNA: TGCAGTGCGACGGAGGGGACACAAATGAACACTGAAGCTTTCTTT.

The sample holds a few counts of this clonotype. CDR3 residues: CASRRTGGTSSYNEQFF. The CDR3 bases are TGTGCCAGCCGTAGAACGGGAGGGACTAGCTCCTACAATGAGCAGTTCTTC. The V call is TRBV6-2 or TRBV6-3, the J call TRBJ2-1, with 8 bases fitting TRBD2. The V segment lost 8 bases and the J segment 0 bases; nucleotides outside the gene matches: 12. This CDR3 comprises 17 residues. CDR1 is MNHEY, CDR2 SVGEGT, per germline.

This clonotype has only a few counts. CDR3 DNA sequence: TGTGCCAGCAGCCCCGCGGGAGGGCCTTTCCACGAGCAGTACTTC. This translates into CASSPAGGPFHEQYF. The V call is TRBV27, the J call TRBJ2-7, with 9 bases matching TRBD2. The germline gives CDR1 MNHEY, CDR2 SMNVEV (reference sequence). Germline trimming cut 6 bases from V and 5 bases from J; bases unmatched to any gene: 11. The CDR3 extends over 15 amino acids.

This clonotype was counted once. With a much larger clone just one base away, this may be a read error. This CDR3 is CASSLRAGCYEQYF. For the CDR3, the DNA is TGCGCCAGCAGTCTAAGGGCAGGGTGCTACGAGCAGTACTTC. The rearrangement links TRBV23-1 to TRBJ2-7, with D maybe TRBD1 (5 bases). TRBV23-1 counts as an open reading frame of uncertain function. The CDR3 consists of 14 residues. V gave up 4 bases and J gave up 3 bases, with 13 bases separating them.

Only a few counts were recorded for this clonotype. CDR3 in amino acids: CAWSQGAGSGQPQHF. The CDR3 region has the DNA TGTGCCTGGTCCCAGGGGGCTGGATCCGGTCAGCCCCAGCATTTT. V gene TRBV30 combines with J gene TRBJ1-5; 8 bases are shared with TRBD1. Germline values: CDR1 GTSNPN, CDR2 SVGIG (reference sequence). The junction had 12 bases not matched to a gene; V was cut back by 5 bases and J by 6 bases. The CDR3 runs to 15 residues.

In its sample, this clonotype was seen a few times. The chain is built from TRBV12-3 or TRBV12-4 and TRBJ2-5, with TRBD2 as a possible D gene (6 bases). V lost 6 bases and J 5 bases, leaving 10 bases between the germline ends. The CDR3 length is 12 residues. The CDR3 DNA reads as TGTGCCAGCAGGGAGGGCCGCGAGACCCAGTACTTC. Its protein product is CASREGRETQYF.